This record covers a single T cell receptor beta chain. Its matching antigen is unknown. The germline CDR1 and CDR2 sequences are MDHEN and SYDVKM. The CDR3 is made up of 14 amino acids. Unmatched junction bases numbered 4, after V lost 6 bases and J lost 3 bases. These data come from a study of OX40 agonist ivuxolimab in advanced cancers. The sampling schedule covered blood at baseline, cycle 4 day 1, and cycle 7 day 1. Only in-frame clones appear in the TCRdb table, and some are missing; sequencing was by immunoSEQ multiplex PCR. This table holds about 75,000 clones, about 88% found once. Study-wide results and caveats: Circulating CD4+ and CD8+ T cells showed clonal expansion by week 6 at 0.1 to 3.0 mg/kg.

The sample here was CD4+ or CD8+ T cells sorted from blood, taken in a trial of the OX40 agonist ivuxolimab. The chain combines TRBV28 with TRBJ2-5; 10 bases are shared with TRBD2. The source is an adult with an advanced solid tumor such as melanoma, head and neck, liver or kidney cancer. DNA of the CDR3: TGTGCCAGCAGCCATGGACTAGCGGAAGAGACCCAGTACTTC. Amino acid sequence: CASSHGLAEETQYF.